This T cell receptor (beta chain) was retrieved from a study of T cells in Graves' hyperthyroidism and ophthalmopathy. CDR3 length: 16 amino acids. The V segment lost 3 bases and the J segment 2 bases; nucleotides outside the gene matches: 5. The germline V gene encodes CDR1 KGHDR and CDR2 SFDVKD. This clonotype was recorded a few times. Source material for PBMCs was 9 to 10 ml fresh peripheral blood. Amplification yielded TCR beta CDR3 regions, with RNA transcripts as the source. With the HTBI primer set, the TCR CDR3 went through a first round of RT-PCR. TCRdb redid the calling of the multiplex PCR reads with MiXCR, one entry per CDR3 protein. This table has over 500,000 distinct CDR3 sequences, 15% to 20% appearing once.

Sample: blood. This receptor was obtained from a woman in her 30s with Graves' ophthalmopathy. The V and J genes are TRBV24-1 and TRBJ1-5, with 8 bases lining up with TRBD1. The CDR3 is CATSDRGQGGNQPQHF. The CDR3 nucleotides are TGTGCCACCAGTGATCGTGGACAGGGTGGCAATCAGCCCCAGCATTTT.